The 22 T cell receptor beta chains below all came from one sample that was sequenced in a study of blood T cell repertoires in COVID-19. Sequencing used immunoSEQ multiplex PCR; TCRdb keeps in-frame clones, though not all of them. The top ten hold 5% to 7.5% of the sample, which has tens of thousands of clones, roughly 87% seen once. The specimen was peripheral blood. Receptors were obtained from a woman aged 45-60 years with acute or convalescent COVID-19.

The rearrangement uses TRBV9 and TRBJ2-3; a weak D match, TRBD2 (5 bases). Germline values: CDR1 SGDLS, CDR2 YYNGEE. V lost 2 bases and J 3 bases, leaving 13 bases between the germline ends. The CDR3 runs to 15 residues. The CDR3 reads CASSVEGERTDTQYF. DNA of the CDR3: TGTGCCAGCAGCGTTGAGGGAGAGAGGACAGATACGCAGTATTTT.

This clone was seen only a few times. This rearrangement joins TRBV27 to TRBJ2-1; 11 nucleotides agree with TRBD2. The V gene end was trimmed by 8 bases and the J gene end by 7 bases; junction bases not matched to a gene: 13. Per germline, CDR1 MNHEY and CDR2 SMNVEV (reference sequence). This CDR3 region has 16 residues. The CDR3 protein is CASVPSLAGVGNEQFF. The DNA of the CDR3 is TGTGCCAGCGTACCCTCACTAGCGGGAGTAGGTAATGAGCAGTTCTTC.

This chain connects TRBV7-2 to TRBJ1-2; 7 bases are a match to TRBD1. The CDR3 totals 12 residues. Germline lookup yields CDR1 SGHTA and CDR2 FQGNSA. Germline trimming cut 5 bases from V and 7 bases from J; bases unmatched to any gene: 4. As DNA, the CDR3 is TGTGCCAGCAGCAACAGGGGAATTGGCTACACCTTC. This gives the protein CASSNRGIGYTF. The variable domain in full, with the rest retrieved from reference TRBV7-2 and TRBJ1-2, is GAGVSQSPSNKVTEKGKDVELRCDPISGHTALYWYRQSLGQGLEFLIYFQGNSAPDKSGLPSDRFSAERTGGSVSTLTIQRTQQEDSAVYLCASSNRGIGYTFGSGTRLTVV.

V is TRBV5-1 and J is TRBJ2-1; possible D gene TRBD2, 6 bases. V dropped 4 bases and J dropped 8 bases, with 16 bases sitting between them. Germline V gene sequence: CDR1 SGHRS, CDR2 YFSETQ. The CDR3 has 14 amino acids. The CDR3, as DNA: TGCGCCAGCAGCACGGGGGTTCCCTCGGATGAGCAGTTCTTC. Amino acids: CASSTGVPSDEQFF.

The chain is built from TRBV27 and TRBJ1-5, with D unresolved. Germline V gives CDR1 MNHEY, CDR2 SMNVEV (reference sequence). This CDR3 contains 14 residues. Trimming cost V 4 bases and J 2 bases, with 9 bases left between them. The chain's CDR3 is CASSYSEGNQPQHF. In DNA form, the CDR3 reads TGTGCCAGCAGTTATTCAGAGGGCAATCAGCCCCAGCATTTT.

The rearrangement links TRBV28 to TRBJ1-5; a possible D gene is TRBD1 (5 bases). V was cut by 2 bases and J by 0 bases, with 8 bases left in between. The length of the CDR3 is 15 residues. Germline CDR1 reads MDHEN; CDR2 reads SYDVKM. This CDR3 is CASSLPGISNQPQHF. The CDR3 DNA reads TGTGCCAGCAGTTTACCAGGGATTAGCAATCAGCCCCAGCATTTT.

The rearrangement uses TRBV3-1 (or the pseudogene TRBV3-2) and TRBJ1-1, with D unresolved. The CDR3 has 14 amino acids. Trimming cost V 1 base and J 1 base, with 7 bases left between them. Germline-derived CDR1 and CDR2 are LGHDT and YNNKEL (reference sequence). CDR3 sequence: CASSQAAGNTEAFF. The DNA for the CDR3 is TGTGCCAGCAGCCAAGCTGCAGGGAACACTGAAGCTTTCTTT.

The chain uses TRBV27 and TRBJ2-5, with D possibly TRBD2 on 5 matching bases. The CDR3 runs 13 residues. With 3 bases removed from V and 4 bases from J, the gap between germline ends came to 9 bases. The V gene's germline CDR1 is MNHEY and CDR2 SMNVEV (reference sequence). The CDR3 DNA reads TGTGCCAGCAGTTTCCGGGAACGAGAGACCCAGTACTTC. This encodes CASSFRERETQYF.

The rearrangement links TRBV2 to TRBJ1-2; 10 bases agree with TRBD1. Germline loops: CDR1 SNHLY, CDR2 FYNNEI. Trimming took 8 bases from V and 4 from J; bases not matched to a gene: 1. CDR3 length equals 12 residues. The CDR3 sequence: CASGDRGYGYTF. In DNA, the CDR3 is TGTGCCAGCGGGGACAGGGGCTATGGCTACACCTTC.

The V call is TRBV28, the J call TRBJ2-1; a possible D gene is TRBD2 (5 bases). Trimming removed 6 bases from V and 16 bases from J, with 19 bases in between. Germline-derived CDR1 and CDR2 are MDHEN and SYDVKM. This CDR3 is built from 12 residues. This chain's CDR3 is CASSDRASLRFF. CDR3 DNA: TGTGCCAGCAGCGACCGGGCTAGCCTGCGTTTCTTC.

The chain carries TRBV7-3 and TRBJ1-2; D gene uncertain. Germline lookup yields CDR1 SGHTA and CDR2 FQGTGA. CDR3 size: 11 residues. Deletions cut 1 base from V and 14 bases from J, with 11 bases between. The CDR3 region has the DNA TGTGCCAGCAGCTTAATCGGAGCCTTAACCTTC. The encoded protein is CASSLIGALTF.

This chain joins TRBV27 and TRBJ1-1; weak D call: TRBD1 (6 bases). Per germline, CDR1 MNHEY and CDR2 SMNVEV (reference sequence). The ends were cut back, 2 bases at V and 4 bases at J, with 14 bases in the middle. The CDR3 is made up of 15 amino acids. The chain's CDR3 is CASSLAGTMGTEAFF. CDR3 in DNA: TGTGCCAGCAGTTTAGCCGGGACAATGGGCACTGAAGCTTTCTTT.

The chain combines TRBV7-9 with TRBJ2-1, with D perhaps matching TRBD2 (5 bases). V was shortened by 6 bases and J by 7 bases, with 13 bases between the two germline ends. Germline CDR1 SEHNR, CDR2 FQNEAQ (reference sequence). This CDR3 has 13 residues. The CDR3 nucleotides read TGTGCCAGCAGTTGGGCCGGCGGGAATGAGCAGTTCTTC. Residues: CASSWAGGNEQFF. The variable domain in full, with the rest retrieved from reference TRBV7-9 and TRBJ2-1, is DTGVSQNPRHKITKRGQNVTFRCDPISEHNRLYWYRQTLGQGPEFLTYFQNEAQLEKSRLLSDRFSAERPKGSFSTLEIQRTEQGDSAMYLCASSWAGGNEQFFGPGTRLTVL.

This rearrangement joins TRBV7-6 to TRBJ2-3, with 10 bases fitting TRBD1. CDR3 length: 17 amino acids. In germline, CDR1 is SGHVS, CDR2 FNYEAQ. V dropped 6 bases and J dropped 1; count of bases not matched to a gene: 10. The CDR3 DNA reads TGTGCCAGCAGTCCGGGACAGGGGTGGCAAGGCACAGATACGCAGTATTTT. Its protein product is CASSPGQGWQGTDTQYF. The complete variable domain, with remaining parts taken from reference TRBV7-6 and TRBJ2-3, reads GAGVSQSPRYKVTKRGQDVALRCDPISGHVSLYWYRQALGQGPEFLTYFNYEAQQDKSGLPNDRFSAERPEGSISTLTIQRTEQRDSAMYRCASSPGQGWQGTDTQYFGPGTRLTVL.

The rearrangement uses TRBV11-2 and TRBJ2-1; no reliable D call. Germline V gene lookup returns CDR1 SGHAT and CDR2 FQNNGV. The V end lost 3 bases, the J end lost 8 bases, and 8 bases lay between the germline ends. CDR3 length: 12 residues. CDR3 in amino acids: CASSFFPDEQFF. The CDR3 bases are TGTGCCAGCAGCTTTTTCCCCGATGAGCAGTTCTTC.

The chain joins TRBV5-8 to TRBJ1-3; D unclear. Trimming removed 1 base from V and 0 bases from J, with 5 bases in between. This CDR3 has 14 residues. Germline lookup yields CDR1 SGHTS and CDR2 YDEGEE. This chain's CDR3 is CASSLRGSGNTIYF. The CDR3 coding sequence is TGTGCCAGCAGCTTGAGAGGCTCTGGAAACACCATATATTTT.

The chain has TRBV28 and TRBJ2-7; 8 bases agree with TRBD2. Germline-derived CDR1 and CDR2 are MDHEN and SYDVKM. The CDR3 is 13 residues long. J was trimmed by 0 bases and V by 8 bases; bases with no gene match: 3. The CDR3 reads CASGGGSSYEQYF. The CDR3 bases are TGTGCCAGCGGCGGGGGGAGCTCCTACGAGCAGTACTTC.

The V and J genes are TRBV7-8 and TRBJ2-6; a weak D match, TRBD1 (5 bases). This CDR3 spans 17 amino acids. The ends were cut back, 5 bases at V and 0 bases at J, with 14 bases in the middle. The germline V gene encodes CDR1 SGHVS and CDR2 FQNEAQ. CDR3 DNA sequence: TGTGCCAGCAGCCTAAATCTGGGGCGCTCTGGGGCCAACGTCCTGACTTTC. It yields the protein CASSLNLGRSGANVLTF.

The rearrangement uses TRBV6-5 and TRBJ1-5; D gene uncertain. CDR1 and CDR2 (germline): MNHEY, SVGAGI. The V and J ends lost 8 bases and 0 bases respectively, with 11 bases between them. This CDR3 is built from 14 residues. CDR3 DNA: TGTGCCAGCGTTACAGACTATAGCAATCAGCCCCAGCATTTT. Its translation is CASVTDYSNQPQHF.

The chain employs TRBV14 and TRBJ1-1, with a weak D call TRBD1 (6 bases). CDR1 SGHDN and CDR2 FVKESK come from the germline V gene. The CDR3 length is 21 residues. V lost 6 bases, J lost 1 base, and 33 bases lay in between. In DNA form, the CDR3 reads TGTGCCAGCAGTGTTAACAGGGCTTTAACTCGGAGCAACCGATCGAACACTGAAGCTTTCTTT. Residues: CASSVNRALTRSNRSNTEAFF.

The genes are TRBV5-1 and TRBJ1-2; 7 positions match TRBD1. The trim removed 0 bases at V and 1 base at J, leaving 3 bases unmatched. Germline CDR1 reads SGHRS; CDR2 reads YFSETQ. The CDR3 runs to 15 residues. CDR3 DNA sequence: TGCGCCAGCAGCTTGGGGACAGGCATTAACTATGGCTACACCTTC. Translated, it gives CASSLGTGINYGYTF.

V and J are TRBV6-5 and TRBJ2-7; 9 nucleotides agree with TRBD1. Germline values: CDR1 MNHEY, CDR2 SVGAGI. Trimming removed 6 bases from V and 0 bases from J; junction bases left unmatched: 6. The CDR3 runs 15 residues. The CDR3 DNA follows: TGTGCCAGCAGGGCGGGACAGGGCAGCTCCTACGAGCAGTACTTC. Amino acids: CASRAGQGSSYEQYF.